Detailed here is one T cell receptor beta chain. Antigen: not known. Those who donated were healthy HIV-negative adults, with no recent acute infections or vaccinations reported. V was shortened by 2 bases and J by 3 bases, with 11 bases between the two germline ends. The germline CDR1 and CDR2 sequences are MDHEN and SYDVKM. This CDR3 is 14 amino acids long. This sample stems from a study of shared clonotypes between healthy human individuals. As for the study in general: The plates for each donor numbered three CD4 naive, three CD4 memory, two CD8 naive and one CD8 memory.

The study, taken as a whole, reports: A few donors held about 4.6% of naive CD4 clonotypes in common.

Each subset's genomic DNA was shared equally among a number of immunoSEQ plates. Only in-frame clones appear in the TCRdb table, and some are missing; sequencing was by immunoSEQ multiplex PCR. The table has hundreds of thousands of clones, around 86% seen once; the top ten hold around 15%. What was sequenced was memory CD8+ T cells sorted from blood. Noted subset: CD45RO+ cells pooled with CCR7-negative TemRA cells. The J gene is TRBJ2-7, the V gene TRBV28; possibly TRBD1 for D (5 bases). The clonotype comes from a man between 18 and 35 years old in good health. The CDR3 nucleotides are TGTGCCAGCAGTTTACAGGGTATCGGCTACGAGCAGTACTTC. Its protein is CASSLQGIGYEQYF.